This TCR beta chain was identified during a study of a mutant IDH1 vaccine in newly diagnosed glioma. About the study: The sex distribution of treated patients was about 62% male and roughly 38% female, with a mean age of 40.4 years. Patients arrived already treated with radiotherapy, temozolomide, or both, most having had both.

TCRdb keeps only in-frame clones here, not all; method: immunoSEQ multiplex PCR. The table lists approximately 50,000 clones, about nine tenths of them singletons, with around 1.6% in the top ten. Time point specified: week 35, safety follow-up. Doses of 300 ug of mutant IDH1 20-mer peptide were given with topical imiquimod. This CDR3 comprises 17 residues. Germline lookup yields CDR1 MGHDK and CDR2 SYGVNS. Trimming removed 6 bases from V and 2 bases from J; junction bases left unmatched: 16. For this clone: The antigen is not known.

The chain is built from TRBV25-1 and TRBJ2-7; 7 positions agree with TRBD2. The TCR originated in a man in his forties with glioma. The specimen comprised PBMCs, sampled from a glioma patient whose treatment included an IDH1 peptide vaccine. The CDR3 region is CASRDLVEYGGTYEQYF. CDR3 coding DNA: TGTGCCAGCAGGGACTTAGTCGAGTACGGGGGGACCTACGAGCAGTACTTC.